Each of the 31 T cell receptor beta chains below was sequenced from the same sample in a study of T cells in Graves' hyperthyroidism and ophthalmopathy (dated by TCRdb to 2018 to 2020). The library came from multiplex PCR. These reads were obtained on an Illumina HiSeq 2000. The TCR beta CDR3 regions were amplified from RNA transcripts. The TCR CDR3 was subjected to a first round of RT-PCR using the HTBI primer set and the Qiagen OneStep RT-PCR kit. TCRdb reprocessed the public reads (quality trimming at Q25 with fastp, clone calling with MiXCR) and kept in-frame beta chains. Under each unique CDR3 protein, matching rows form one entry showing the most common genes and DNA. This sample has approximately 640,000 distinct CDR3 sequences in its table, and 17% of those were observed once. The ten largest make up around 15% of the sample. The sample comprised blood. These receptor sequences come from a man aged 45 to 65 with Graves' hyperthyroidism.

This chain connects TRBV3-1 to TRBJ2-2; D call uncertain. Germline CDR1 LGHDT, CDR2 YNNKEL (reference sequence). This CDR3 spans 15 amino acids. Trimming pared 2 bases from V and 5 bases from J, leaving 12 bases between. The CDR3 spells CASSQSELWTGELFF. The CDR3 region has the DNA TGTGCCAGCAGCCAATCGGAACTTTGGACCGGGGAGCTGTTTTTT.

This clonotype appeared many times. The chain employs TRBV28 and TRBJ2-5; D gene unclear. V was clipped by 2 bases and J by 0 bases, with 10 bases between them. Germline CDR1 reads MDHEN; CDR2 reads SYDVKM. CDR3 size: 15 residues. For the CDR3, the DNA is TGTGCCAGCAGTTTAAACAACGGGTACCAAGAGACCCAGTACTTC. Translating gives CASSLNNGYQETQYF.

The gene calls are TRBV9 and TRBJ2-3, with a possible D match to TRBD2 (6 bases). Trimming removed 1 base from V and 3 bases from J, with 12 bases in between. Germline V gives CDR1 SGDLS, CDR2 YYNGEE. The CDR3 spans 15 residues. CDR3 loop: CASSVTGVGTDTQYF. The CDR3 region has the DNA TGTGCCAGCAGCGTAACGGGGGTTGGGACAGATACGCAGTATTTT.

The chain has TRBV4-2 and TRBJ2-1; no definite D call. This CDR3 region has 16 residues. Trimming removed 0 bases at V and 5 bases at J, with 14 bases between. Looked up from germline, CDR1 is LGHNA and CDR2 is YNFKEQ. In DNA, the CDR3 is TGTGCCAGCAGCCAAGAAAGGACCCGTCAGAACAATGAGCAGTTCTTC. It encodes CASSQERTRQNNEQFF.

In its sample, this clonotype was seen a few times. CDR3 in DNA: TGTGCCAGCAGTTTACTAGACAGGGACGAAGACTATGGCTACACCTTC. The encoded protein is CASSLLDRDEDYGYTF. The V and J genes are TRBV28 and TRBJ1-2; 7 bases agree with TRBD1. In germline, CDR1 is MDHEN, CDR2 SYDVKM. V lost 2 bases, J lost 3 bases, and 9 bases stayed unmatched. The CDR3 runs to 16 residues.

This clonotype was counted many times. One end of the junction fails to match germline, which may point to a read error. The chain employs TRBV28 and TRBJ2-1; 9 nucleotides match TRBD2. This CDR3 has 15 amino acids. From germline, CDR1 is MDHEN and CDR2 SYDVKM. CDR3 DNA: TGCGCCAGCAGGGGAGCGGGAGGATCCTACAATGAGCAGTTCTTC. It codes for CASRGAGGSYNEQFF.

This chain connects TRBV20-1 to TRBJ2-7; TRBD1 is a possible D gene (6 bases). This CDR3 is built from 16 residues. Germline V gene lookup returns CDR1 DFQATT and CDR2 SNEGSKA (reference sequence). Deletions cut 3 bases from V and 2 bases from J, with 20 bases between. The CDR3 region has the DNA TGCAGTGCTAGGGACCCCGGGACAACCCGAGCCTACGAGCAGTACTTC. It translates to CSARDPGTTRAYEQYF.

The CDR3 DNA reads as TGCGCCAGCAGCCCGGGACTAGCGGCCCAGTTCTTC. Residues: CASSPGLAAQFF. V is TRBV4-1 and J is TRBJ2-1; 11 bases map to TRBD2. The germline gives CDR1 MGHRA, CDR2 YSYEKL. This CDR3 is built from 12 residues. V lost 4 bases, J lost 13 bases, and 3 bases stayed unmatched.

This clonotype was seen a handful of times. V and J are TRBV4-1 and TRBJ2-2, with D perhaps matching TRBD1 (5 bases). The V gene's germline CDR1 is MGHRA and CDR2 YSYEKL. Between the trimmed V and J ends, which lost 4 bases and 12 bases, there was a span of 24 bases. This CDR3 region has 16 residues. The CDR3 region has the DNA TGCGCCAGCAGCCCCTCCGCCGCCAGGGTGGTCGATAAGCTGTTTTTT. As protein: CASSPSAARVVDKLFF.

This clonotype was counted ten times or more. The V and J genes are TRBV30 and TRBJ2-7; TRBD2 agrees at 11 bases. The CDR3 has 16 residues. In germline, CDR1 is GTSNPN, CDR2 SVGIG (reference sequence). With 1 base clipped from V and 6 bases from J, the junction kept 11 bases outside the gene matches. The DNA for the CDR3 is TGTGCCTGGAGTGCTCGTCTACTAGCGGGAGCATCCGAGCAGTACTTC. The encoded protein is CAWSARLLAGASEQYF.

The sample holds many counts of this clonotype. The CDR3 reads CASSSLLGEGYNEQFF. Written as DNA, the CDR3 is TGTGCCAGCAGTTCACTTTTGGGGGAGGGCTACAATGAGCAGTTCTTC. This chain links TRBV27 with TRBJ2-1; 7 positions agree with TRBD2. V was pared by 4 bases and J by 3 bases, with 9 bases of the junction left unmatched. The germline V gene encodes CDR1 MNHEY and CDR2 SMNVEV (reference sequence). CDR3 length: 16 amino acids.

This clonotype was picked up many times. The rearrangement links TRBV11-2 to TRBJ2-1; D may be TRBD2 (5 bases). Per germline, CDR1 SGHAT and CDR2 FQNNGV. This CDR3 is built from 16 residues. V lost 3 bases and J 3 bases, leaving 15 bases between the germline ends. For the CDR3, the DNA is TGTGCCAGCAGCTTTGTGTCGCGGGCAGACTACAATGAGCAGTTCTTC. Translated, it gives CASSFVSRADYNEQFF. Using reference TRBV11-2 and TRBJ2-1 for the parts outside the CDR3, the full variable domain is EAGVAQSPRYKIIEKRQSVAFWCNPISGHATLYWYQQILGQGPKLLIQFQNNGVVDDSQLPKDRFSAERLKGVDSTLKIQPAKLEDSAVYLCASSFVSRADYNEQFFGPGTRLTVL.

The chain has TRBV30 and TRBJ1-5; D unclear. The CDR3 is 14 amino acids. Between the trimmed V and J ends, which lost 3 bases and 9 bases, there was a span of 18 bases. From germline, CDR1 is GTSNPN and CDR2 SVGIG (reference sequence). CDR3 amino acids: CAWSLRRPGMPQHF. In DNA form, the CDR3 reads TGTGCCTGGAGCCTCAGACGCCCTGGGATGCCCCAGCATTTT.

This clonotype was counted at least ten times. CDR3 sequence: CSAKNSGPLNEQYF. As DNA, the CDR3 is TGCAGTGCCAAGAATAGCGGACCCCTTAACGAGCAGTACTTC. The chain carries TRBV20-1 and TRBJ2-7; D is possibly TRBD2 (6 bases). The CDR3 runs to 14 residues. V was shortened by 6 bases and J by 5 bases, with 20 bases between the two germline ends. Germline assignment: CDR1 DFQATT and CDR2 SNEGSKA (reference sequence).

This clonotype appeared a few times. The chain uses TRBV7-2 and TRBJ1-5; D not certain. Germline CDR1 reads SGHTA; CDR2 reads FQGNSA. V was cut by 5 bases and J by 7 bases, with 18 bases left in between. CDR3 length equals 15 residues. The CDR3 sequence: CASSVHMNGEQPQHF. CDR3 DNA: TGTGCCAGCAGCGTACACATGAACGGGGAGCAGCCCCAGCATTTT.

V gene TRBV30 combines with J gene TRBJ1-2; 8 bases align to TRBD1. The V gene end was trimmed by 0 bases and the J gene end by 5 bases; junction bases not matched to a gene: 8. Germline V CDR1 and CDR2: GTSNPN, SVGIG (reference sequence). The CDR3 contains 15 residues. Here the CDR3 reads CAWSVVRGRLYGYTF. The CDR3 nucleotides read TGTGCCTGGAGTGTAGTCAGGGGGCGGTTGTATGGCTACACCTTC.

About this clonotype itself: The junction departs from germline at one end; a sequencing error may be responsible. The V call is TRBV2, the J call TRBJ2-5; possibly TRBD1 for D (6 bases). Per the germline V gene, CDR1 is SNHLY and CDR2 is FYNNEI. The CDR3 sequence is 16 residues long. The DNA for the CDR3 is TGTGCCACCAGTGAGGCCGGGACACAGTCCCAACAGACCCAGTACTTC. It encodes CATSEAGTQSQQTQYF.

This sequence joins TRBV6-1 and TRBJ1-1, with a possible D match to TRBD1 (5 bases). The germline V gene has CDR1 MNHNS and CDR2 SASEGT. V lost 7 bases, J lost 4 bases, and 19 bases lay in between. This CDR3 is 15 amino acids long. The CDR3 reads CASILSRGAGTEAFF. CDR3 coding DNA: TGTGCCAGCATCTTATCAAGGGGCGCGGGCACTGAAGCTTTCTTT.

CDR3 sequence reads: CASSQGPLRGNIQYF. For the CDR3, the DNA is TGTGCCAGCAGCCAAGGTCCACTCCGGGGAAACATTCAGTACTTC. The chain is built from TRBV11-2 and TRBJ2-4; D is possibly TRBD2 (5 bases). Trimming cost V 5 bases and J 6 bases, with 17 bases left between them. This CDR3 has 15 amino acids. Germline-derived CDR1 and CDR2 are SGHAT and FQNNGV.

There are many counts of this clonotype. The J gene is TRBJ2-7, the V gene TRBV28; 9 bases map to TRBD2. In germline, CDR1 is MDHEN, CDR2 SYDVKM. Trimming removed 7 bases from V and 0 bases from J; junction bases left unmatched: 10. This CDR3 has 16 residues. The CDR3 DNA sequence: TGTGCCAGCACCTCAGTAGGACTAGCGTTCTCCTACGAGCAGTACTTC. It translates to CASTSVGLAFSYEQYF.

The rearrangement uses TRBV7-9 and TRBJ2-1, with TRBD2 matching 7 bases. The length of the CDR3 is 16 residues. Trimming removed 1 base from V and 6 bases from J; junction bases left unmatched: 9. Germline lookup yields CDR1 SEHNR and CDR2 FQNEAQ (reference sequence). This CDR3 reads CASSLGPAGRGNEQFF. The CDR3 coding sequence is TGTGCCAGCAGCTTAGGCCCTGCGGGGAGGGGCAATGAGCAGTTCTTC.

This clonotype was detected ten times or more. The gene calls are TRBV6-2 or TRBV6-3 and TRBJ2-1; D not certain. Trimming took 2 bases from V and 6 from J, leaving 8 bases between them. The CDR3 spans 13 residues. Per the germline V gene, CDR1 is MNHEY and CDR2 is SVGEGT. CDR3 DNA: TGTGCCAGCAGTTACCTCCCTACCAATGAGCAGTTCTTC. Amino acid sequence: CASSYLPTNEQFF.

This clonotype has at least ten counts. The rearrangement uses TRBV5-6 and TRBJ2-7, with D perhaps TRBD1 or TRBD2 (5 bases each). Trimming pared 4 bases from V and 7 bases from J, leaving 15 bases between. The CDR3 runs to 13 residues. Germline V gene lookup returns CDR1 SGHDT and CDR2 YYEEEE. This CDR3 reads CASSLIGAKEQYF. The DNA of the CDR3 is TGTGCCAGCAGCCTCATCGGGGCCAAGGAGCAGTACTTC.

This rearrangement joins TRBV20-1 to TRBJ2-7, with 10 bases identical to TRBD2. This CDR3 contains 15 residues. CDR1 is DFQATT and CDR2 is SNEGSKA in the germline V gene (reference sequence). V gave up 4 bases and J gave up 1 base; unmatched junction bases: 7. CDR3 nucleotide sequence: TGCAGTGCTATATGGACTAGCGGACCTTCCTACGAGCAGTACTTC. This sequence encodes CSAIWTSGPSYEQYF.

This clonotype was observed a handful of times. The J gene is TRBJ2-7, the V gene TRBV30, with 8 bases identical to TRBD1. The CDR3 extends over 12 amino acids. The V gene end was trimmed by 6 bases and the J gene end by 2 bases; junction bases not matched to a gene: 3. Germline values: CDR1 GTSNPN, CDR2 SVGIG (reference sequence). CDR3 DNA sequence: TGTGCCTGTCAGACAGGGGCCTACGAGCAGTACTTC. Translating it yields CACQTGAYEQYF.

This clonotype was seen at least ten times. The J gene is TRBJ1-2, the V gene TRBV11-2; 7 positions match TRBD1. Trimming removed 5 bases from V and 4 bases from J; junction bases left unmatched: 7. CDR1 and CDR2 (germline): SGHAT, FQNNGV. The CDR3 covers 14 residues. The CDR3, as DNA: TGTGCCAGCAGCCTCGGGACAGAACTCTATGGCTACACCTTC. This encodes CASSLGTELYGYTF.

This clonotype turned up a few times. J is TRBJ1-2 and V is TRBV11-2, with D hard to call. The CDR3 runs 14 residues. The germline V gene has CDR1 SGHAT and CDR2 FQNNGV. V was cut by 0 bases and J by 8 bases, with 13 bases left in between. The CDR3, as DNA: TGTGCCAGCAGCTTAGATTTTCGCCGGAGAGGCTACACCTTC. Translation gives CASSLDFRRRGYTF.

The chain links TRBV27 to TRBJ1-4; D call uncertain. This CDR3 is built from 14 residues. The V end was cut by 5 bases, the J end by 7 bases, with 14 bases between. Germline V gene lookup returns CDR1 MNHEY and CDR2 SMNVEV (reference sequence). Here the CDR3 reads CASSDPIRSEKLFF. In nucleotides, the CDR3 is TGTGCCAGCAGTGACCCCATCCGTAGTGAAAAACTGTTTTTT.

This clonotype was recorded many times. The chain joins TRBV20-1 to TRBJ1-4; possibly TRBD1 for D (6 bases). This CDR3 spans 16 amino acids. CDR1 and CDR2 from the germline V gene are DFQATT and SNEGSKA (reference sequence). V was trimmed by 0 bases and J by 0 bases, leaving 11 bases between them. The CDR3 DNA reads as TGCAGTGCTAGAGATAACAGGGCTGCAACTAATGAAAAACTGTTTTTT. It yields the protein CSARDNRAATNEKLFF.

This clonotype was seen many times. V is TRBV27 and J is TRBJ2-1, with D perhaps TRBD1 (5 bases). V lost 6 bases and J lost 9, with 21 bases in between. The V gene's germline CDR1 is MNHEY and CDR2 SMNVEV (reference sequence). The CDR3 spans 15 residues. CDR3 amino acids: CASRIKPGWYTEQFF. The CDR3 DNA follows: TGTGCCAGCAGGATTAAGCCAGGGTGGTATACTGAGCAGTTCTTC.

As for this clonotype: The junction shows a germline mismatch at one end, possibly a read error. This rearrangement joins TRBV6-2 or TRBV6-3 to TRBJ2-2; D possibly uses TRBD1 or TRBD2 (6 bases each). This CDR3 is built from 14 residues. Germline lookup yields CDR1 MNHEY and CDR2 SVGEGT. CDR3 sequence: CASSQGRNAGELFF. CDR3 nucleotide sequence: TGTGCCAGCAGCCAGGGGAGGAACGCCGGGGAGCTGTTTTTT.